One and the same sample provided the 16 T cell receptor beta chains below, sequenced in a study of beta chain features in type 1 diabetes. The antigens for these receptors are not known. Sequenced material consisted of expressed TCRB transcripts (all of the isolated RNA was reverse transcribed). TCRdb's table, derived via immunoSEQ multiplex PCR, lists solely in-frame clones and lacks some. Here the sample spans 150,000 to 180,000 clones, around a tenth being singletons. Study results and caveats: Within each of all four CD4+ subsets, Type 1 diabetes patients had TCRB CDR3s that were moderately but significantly shorter.

Material: central memory CD4+ T cells from blood. These receptors were collected from a man younger than 45 with type 1 diabetes.

This clone was detected only a few times. This sequence joins TRBV5-4 and TRBJ2-3, with TRBD2 matching 10 bases. The CDR3 loop spans 17 amino acids. J gave up 1 base and V 4 bases, and 9 bases lay outside the gene matches. Germline V CDR1 and CDR2: SGHNT, YYREEE (reference sequence). CDR3 protein: CASSRKGGTSGTDTQYF. The CDR3 region has the DNA TGTGCCAGCAGCCGTAAAGGGGGGACTAGCGGCACAGATACGCAGTATTTT.

The chain links TRBV5-1 to TRBJ2-1; D may be TRBD2 (5 bases). The V gene lost 4 bases and the J gene lost 4 bases, with 15 bases spanning the gap. This CDR3 contains 15 residues. CDR1 is SGHRS, CDR2 YFSETQ, per germline. Here the CDR3 reads CASSEDSSGYNEQFF. The CDR3 bases are TGCGCCAGCAGCGAGGACTCCTCGGGGTACAATGAGCAGTTCTTC.

With respect to this clone: At one end, the junction sequence differs from germline, possibly due to a read error. Written as DNA, the CDR3 is TGTGCCAGCACGCGACGGGACTTC. Translation gives CASTRRDF. The chain has TRBV28 and TRBJ2-7; D gene ambiguous. The CDR3 loop spans 8 amino acids. Per germline, CDR1 MDHEN and CDR2 SYDVKM.

This sequence joins TRBV15 and TRBJ2-3; perhaps TRBD2 as D (5 bases). Trimming shortened V by 3 bases and J by 0 bases, and 10 bases separated the two germline ends. CDR3 length equals 15 residues. Looked up from germline, CDR1 is LNHNV and CDR2 is YYDKDF (reference sequence). For the CDR3, the DNA is TGTGCCACCAGCAGGGACTCGACTAGCACAGATACGCAGTATTTT. Translating it yields CATSRDSTSTDTQYF.

The chain couples TRBV29-1 to TRBJ2-5, with 8 bases identical to TRBD1. This CDR3 has 14 residues. V shed 1 base, J shed 5 bases, and the junction held 6 bases outside the gene matches. Germline V gives CDR1 SQVTM, CDR2 ANQGSEA. The CDR3 sequence: CSVEGDRNTETQYF. The CDR3 DNA is TGCAGCGTTGAAGGGGACAGGAATACGGAGACCCAGTACTTC. Filled out from reference TRBV29-1 and TRBJ2-5, the complete variable domain reads SAVISQKPSRDICQRGTSLTIQCQVDSQVTMMFWYRQQPGQSLTLIATANQGSEATYESGFVIDKFPISRPNLTFSTLTVSNMSPEDSSIYLCSVEGDRNTETQYFGPGTRLLVL.

This rearrangement joins TRBV9 to TRBJ2-1; 8 bases align to TRBD2. The CDR3 loop spans 16 amino acids. Germline assignment: CDR1 SGDLS and CDR2 YYNGEE. With 0 bases clipped from V and 2 bases from J, the junction kept 4 bases outside the gene matches. CDR3 protein: CASSVVSGSTYNEQFF. CDR3 coding DNA: TGTGCCAGCAGCGTAGTGAGCGGGAGTACCTACAATGAGCAGTTCTTC.

The rearrangement uses TRBV5-1 and TRBJ2-2, with a weak D call TRBD2 (6 bases). Germline values: CDR1 SGHRS, CDR2 YFSETQ. This CDR3 contains 17 residues. Trimming pared 1 base from V and 0 bases from J, leaving 13 bases between. This chain's CDR3 is CASSLSLGRTNTGELFF. CDR3 coding DNA: TGCGCCAGCAGCTTGTCCTTAGGGAGGACGAACACCGGGGAGCTGTTTTTT.

The chain recombines TRBV7-2 with TRBJ2-7, with 9 bases fitting TRBD2. J lost 5 bases, V lost 1 base, and 6 bases had no gene match. CDR1 is SGHTA, CDR2 FQGNSA, per germline. CDR3 length: 15 residues. Here the CDR3 reads CASSLVSGSNNEQYF. CDR3 sequence (DNA): TGTGCCAGCAGCTTAGTTAGCGGGAGTAACAACGAGCAGTACTTC.

The chain employs TRBV7-3 and TRBJ2-2; a weak D match, TRBD1 (5 bases). The CDR3 is made up of 14 amino acids. The V gene's germline CDR1 is SGHTA and CDR2 FQGTGA. The V end lost 5 bases, the J end lost 6 bases, and 13 bases lay between the germline ends. This chain's CDR3 is CASSPPGSAGELFF. CDR3 DNA sequence: TGTGCCAGCAGCCCCCCAGGGTCGGCCGGGGAGCTGTTTTTT.

For this clone: Other nucleotide sequences from this sample produce the same CDR3. This chain links TRBV5-4 with TRBJ2-5, with 9 positions matching TRBD1. Per the germline V gene, CDR1 is SGHNT and CDR2 is YYREEE (reference sequence). This CDR3 region has 14 residues. The ends lost 4 bases at V and 5 bases at J; junction bases unmatched: 6. The CDR3 nucleotides read TGTGCCAGCAGCCTACAGGGGGCCCAGGAGACCCAGTACTTC. This gives the protein CASSLQGAQETQYF.

The rearrangement joins TRBV7-2 to TRBJ1-5; no clear D. The CDR3 covers 15 residues. The germline V gene has CDR1 SGHTA and CDR2 FQGNSA. The V and J ends lost 1 base and 2 bases respectively, with 9 bases between them. CDR3 residues: CASSLDGIGNQPQHF. CDR3 DNA: TGTGCCAGCAGCTTAGACGGGATTGGCAATCAGCCCCAGCATTTT.

The gene calls are TRBV7-9 and TRBJ1-2; D unclear. Germline-derived CDR1 and CDR2 are SEHNR and FQNEAQ (reference sequence). Trimming took 1 base from V and 8 from J, leaving 17 bases between them. CDR3 length: 15 amino acids. The CDR3 is CASSLDKAGYGGYTF. DNA for the CDR3: TGTGCCAGCAGCTTAGATAAGGCGGGGTATGGCGGCTACACCTTC.

The rearrangement joins TRBV5-6 to TRBJ2-3, with 10 positions matching TRBD2. The CDR3 is 17 residues long. CDR1 is SGHDT and CDR2 is YYEEEE in the germline V gene. V lost 0 bases and J lost 4; bases outside the gene matches: 8. The CDR3 sequence: CASSLASSGSWADTQYF. The CDR3 nucleotides read TGTGCCAGCAGCTTGGCATCTAGCGGGAGTTGGGCAGATACGCAGTATTTT. Supplemented by reference TRBV5-6 and TRBJ2-3, the full variable domain reads DAGVTQSPTHLIKTRGQQVTLRCSPKSGHDTVSWYQQALGQGPQFIFQYYEEEERQRGNFPDRFSGHQFPNYSSELNVNALLLGDSALYLCASSLASSGSWADTQYFGPGTRLTVL.

The J gene is TRBJ1-2, the V gene TRBV30; 7 bases match TRBD1. Unmatched junction bases numbered 7, after V lost 1 base and J lost 2 bases. In germline, CDR1 is GTSNPN, CDR2 SVGIG (reference sequence). The CDR3 is 15 amino acids. The CDR3 here is CAWSAYRGENYGYTF. CDR3 in DNA: TGTGCCTGGAGTGCCTACAGGGGCGAAAACTATGGCTACACCTTC.

The CDR3: CASSEIGARDTEAFF. The CDR3 bases are TGTGCCAGCAGTGAAATTGGGGCGCGTGACACTGAAGCTTTCTTT. The rearrangement links TRBV2 to TRBJ1-1; possible D gene TRBD1, 5 bases. CDR1 SNHLY and CDR2 FYNNEI come from the germline V gene. V was cut by 2 bases and J by 3 bases, with 13 bases left in between. This CDR3 is 15 amino acids long.

This clone has a handful of counts. The chain has TRBV30 and TRBJ2-3; 10 bases are shared with TRBD2. The ends lost 7 bases at V and 4 bases at J; junction bases unmatched: 8. This CDR3 has 14 residues. Germline V lookup: CDR1 GTSNPN, CDR2 SVGIG (reference sequence). The CDR3 DNA reads as TGTGCCTCTTCTAGCGGGAGTAGCGCAGATACGCAGTATTTT. Its translation is CASSSGSSADTQYF.